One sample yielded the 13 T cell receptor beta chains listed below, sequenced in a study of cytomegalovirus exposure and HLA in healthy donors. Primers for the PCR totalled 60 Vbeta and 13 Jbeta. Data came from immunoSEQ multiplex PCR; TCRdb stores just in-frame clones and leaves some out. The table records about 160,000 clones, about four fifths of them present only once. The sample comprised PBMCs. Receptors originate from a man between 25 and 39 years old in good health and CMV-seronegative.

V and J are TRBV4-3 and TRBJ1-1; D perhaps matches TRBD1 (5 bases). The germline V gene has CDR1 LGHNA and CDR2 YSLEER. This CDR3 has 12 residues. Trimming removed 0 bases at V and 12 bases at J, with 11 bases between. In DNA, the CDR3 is TGCGCCAGCAGCCAAGATCCTAGGGGAACTTTCTTT. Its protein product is CASSQDPRGTFF.

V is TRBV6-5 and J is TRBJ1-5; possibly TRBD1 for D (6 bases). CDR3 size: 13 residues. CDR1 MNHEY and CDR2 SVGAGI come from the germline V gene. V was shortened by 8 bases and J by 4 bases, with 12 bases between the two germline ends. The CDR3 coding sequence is TGTGCCAGCTCCGGACAGCCGAATCAGCCCCAGCATTTT. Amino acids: CASSGQPNQPQHF.

CDR3 region: CASSSSGVLTGELFF. The CDR3 DNA reads as TGTGCCAGCAGCTCCTCAGGGGTACTCACCGGGGAGCTGTTTTTT. J is TRBJ2-2 and V is TRBV5-4, with D possibly matching TRBD1 (6 bases). The CDR3 extends over 15 amino acids. Trimming shortened V by 3 bases and J by 4 bases, and 13 bases separated the two germline ends. CDR1 and CDR2 from the germline V gene are SGHNT and YYREEE (reference sequence).

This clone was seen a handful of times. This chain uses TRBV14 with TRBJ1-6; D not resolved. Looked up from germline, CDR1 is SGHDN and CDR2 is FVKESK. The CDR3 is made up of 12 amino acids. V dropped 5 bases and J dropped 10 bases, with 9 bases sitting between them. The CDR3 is CASSLRESPLHF. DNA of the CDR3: TGTGCCAGCAGCTTGCGGGAGTCACCCCTCCACTTT.

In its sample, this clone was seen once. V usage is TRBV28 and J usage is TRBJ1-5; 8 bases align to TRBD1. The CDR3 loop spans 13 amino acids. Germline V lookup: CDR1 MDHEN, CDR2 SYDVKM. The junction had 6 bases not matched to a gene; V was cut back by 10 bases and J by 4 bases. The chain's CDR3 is CATQNRGNQPQHF. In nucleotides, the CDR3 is TGTGCCACACAGAACAGGGGGAATCAGCCCCAGCATTTT.

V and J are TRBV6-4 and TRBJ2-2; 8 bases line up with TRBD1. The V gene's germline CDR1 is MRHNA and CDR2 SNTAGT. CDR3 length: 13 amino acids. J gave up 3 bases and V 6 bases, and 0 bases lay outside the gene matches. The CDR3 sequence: CASRTGDTGELFF. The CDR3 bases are TGTGCCAGCAGGACAGGGGACACCGGGGAGCTGTTTTTT.

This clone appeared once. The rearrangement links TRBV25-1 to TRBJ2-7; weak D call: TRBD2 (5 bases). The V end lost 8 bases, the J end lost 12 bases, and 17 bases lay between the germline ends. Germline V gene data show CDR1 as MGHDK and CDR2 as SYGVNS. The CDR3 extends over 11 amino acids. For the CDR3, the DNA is TGTGCCAGCGGCCCGACCGGCGCGGGGTACTTC. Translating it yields CASGPTGAGYF.

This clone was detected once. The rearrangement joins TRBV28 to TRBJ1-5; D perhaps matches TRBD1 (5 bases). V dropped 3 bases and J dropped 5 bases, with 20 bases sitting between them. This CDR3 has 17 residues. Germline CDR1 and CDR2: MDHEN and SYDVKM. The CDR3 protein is CASSFPASSSRDQPQHF. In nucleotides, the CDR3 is TGTGCCAGCAGTTTCCCGGCCTCGTCGAGCAGGGATCAGCCCCAGCATTTT.

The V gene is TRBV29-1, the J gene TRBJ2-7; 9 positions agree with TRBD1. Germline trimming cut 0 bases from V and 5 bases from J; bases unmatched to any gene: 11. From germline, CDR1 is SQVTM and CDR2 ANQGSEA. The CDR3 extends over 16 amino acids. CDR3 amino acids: CSVEDPDRGSGDEQYF. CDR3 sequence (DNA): TGCAGCGTTGAAGATCCCGACAGGGGGTCGGGAGACGAGCAGTACTTC.

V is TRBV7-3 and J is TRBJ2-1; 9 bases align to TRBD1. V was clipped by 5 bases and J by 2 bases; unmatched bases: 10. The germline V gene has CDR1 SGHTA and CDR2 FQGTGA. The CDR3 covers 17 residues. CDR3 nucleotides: TGTGCCAGCAGCCGCGCGGGGACAGGGAGGCCCTACAATGAGCAGTTCTTC. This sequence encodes CASSRAGTGRPYNEQFF.

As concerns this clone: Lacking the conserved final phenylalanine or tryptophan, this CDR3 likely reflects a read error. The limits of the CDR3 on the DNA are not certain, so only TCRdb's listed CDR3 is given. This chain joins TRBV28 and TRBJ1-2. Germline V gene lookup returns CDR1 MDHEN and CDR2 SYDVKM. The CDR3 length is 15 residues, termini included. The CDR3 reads CASSTRDFLKGPLHV.

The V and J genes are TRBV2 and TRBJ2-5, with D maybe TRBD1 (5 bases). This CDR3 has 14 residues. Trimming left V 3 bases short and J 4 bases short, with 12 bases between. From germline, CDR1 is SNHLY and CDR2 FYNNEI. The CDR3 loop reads CASSEGRLLETQYF. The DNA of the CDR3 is TGTGCCAGCAGTGAGGGGCGACTCCTAGAGACCCAGTACTTC.

As DNA, the CDR3 is TGCAGCGTTGGACATAGAACGAACACCGGGGAGCTGTTTTTT. Its protein product is CSVGHRTNTGELFF. V and J are TRBV29-1 and TRBJ2-2; D ambiguous. The CDR3 consists of 14 residues. V was shortened by 4 bases and J by 0 bases, with 9 bases between the two germline ends. Germline CDR1 and CDR2: SQVTM and ANQGSEA.